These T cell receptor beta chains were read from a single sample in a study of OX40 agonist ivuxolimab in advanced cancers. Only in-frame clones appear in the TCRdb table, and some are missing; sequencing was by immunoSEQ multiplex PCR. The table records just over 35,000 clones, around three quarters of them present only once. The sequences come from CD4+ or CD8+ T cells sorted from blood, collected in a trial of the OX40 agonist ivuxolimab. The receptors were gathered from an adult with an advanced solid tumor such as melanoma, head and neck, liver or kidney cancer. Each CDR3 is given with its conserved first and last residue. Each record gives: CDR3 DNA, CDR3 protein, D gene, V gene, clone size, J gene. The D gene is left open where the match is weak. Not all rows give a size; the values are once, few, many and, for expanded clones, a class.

TGTGCCTGGGAAAAGGGAGGGGGCGGTCAGCCCCAGCATTTT	CAWEKGGGGQPQHF	TRBD1	TRBV30	.	TRBJ1-5
TGTGCCAGCACCTCTCGCAGGGGGCTCATCTACGAGCAGTACTTC	CASTSRRGLIYEQYF	TRBD1	TRBV28	.	TRBJ2-7
TGTGCCAGCTCACGGGACACCGATACGCAGTATTTT	CASSRDTDTQYF	.	TRBV18	.	TRBJ2-3
TGTGCCTGGAGTGCCACAAACTACGAGCAGTACTTC	CAWSATNYEQYF	.	TRBV30	.	TRBJ2-7
TGTGCCAGTAGGGAGACAGGGTTGAACACTGAAGCTTTCTTT	CASRETGLNTEAFF	TRBD1	TRBV19	.	TRBJ1-1
TGTGCCAGCAGCCCCCCCGGGGCTGAAGCTTTCTTT	CASSPPGAEAFF	.	TRBV25-1	.	TRBJ1-1
TGCGCCAGCAGCAGAACCGGAACTAGCGGGGGCACTAGCACAGATACGCAGTATTTT	CASSRTGTSGGTSTDTQYF	TRBD2	TRBV5-1	.	TRBJ2-3
TGTGCCAGCAGCAGAAGACAGATTTTATACAATGAGCAGTTCTTC	CASSRRQILYNEQFF	.	TRBV7-2	.	TRBJ2-1
TGTGCCAGCAGCTATACCTTAGGTGACTACCTAAATGAGCAGTTCTTC	CASSYTLGDYLNEQFF	.	TRBV11-2	once	TRBJ2-1
TGTGCCATCCGGGACTATACTAAAAACATTCAGTACTTC	CAIRDYTKNIQYF	TRBD2	TRBV27	once	TRBJ2-4
TGTGCCAGCAGCTGGACAGGGGCCGGCTACACCTTC	CASSWTGAGYTF	TRBD1	TRBV5-8	.	TRBJ1-2
TGTGCCTGGAGAAAGGTTGAGACAGGGTCCTACGAGCAGTACTTC	CAWRKVETGSYEQYF	TRBD1	TRBV30	.	TRBJ2-7
TGCAGCGGGGATGGGAACGATGGCTACACCTTC	CSGDGNDGYTF	.	TRBV29-1	.	TRBJ1-2
TGCGCCAGCAACGGGGGGGACGGCACCGGGGAGCTGTTTTTT	CASNGGDGTGELFF	TRBD2	TRBV5-1	.	TRBJ2-2
TGTGCCAGCCTTTCTCTCGGACGCGTCTCTGGAAACACCATATATTTT	CASLSLGRVSGNTIYF	.	TRBV18	.	TRBJ1-3
TGTGCCACCAGCAGACTAAGTAGTTCGGGGCAATTTTCGGGCACCTACAATGAGCAGTTCTTC	CATSRLSSSGQFSGTYNEQFF	.	TRBV15	.	TRBJ2-1
TGTGCCAGCAGCTTAGAGGGCCGGGCAGATACGCAGTATTTT	CASSLEGRADTQYF	.	TRBV7-9	.	TRBJ2-3
TGTGCCAGCAGCTTAGCGGGGGGGGAAAAACTGTTTTTT	CASSLAGGEKLFF	.	TRBV7-2	.	TRBJ1-4
TGCGCCAGCAGCCAAGAGCACCTAGCGGGGGGGCTCTCCTACGAGCAGTACTTC	CASSQEHLAGGLSYEQYF	TRBD2	TRBV4-1	.	TRBJ2-7
TGTGCCAGCAGCTCGGCACTTGGTAGCGGCACTAGCACAGATACGCAGTATTTT	CASSSALGSGTSTDTQYF	.	TRBV7-9	.	TRBJ2-3
TGTGCCAGCAGCGTAGCCCCCCAGGGCTACGAGCAGTACTTC	CASSVAPQGYEQYF	.	TRBV9	.	TRBJ2-7
TGTGCCAGCAGCGAATCTATCGGGGGTGTTAATGAGCAGTTCTTC	CASSESIGGVNEQFF	.	TRBV7-7	.	TRBJ2-1
TGTGCCAGCAGCTTAGAACAGGGGAATGGCTACACCTTC	CASSLEQGNGYTF	TRBD1	TRBV7-6	.	TRBJ1-2
TGTGCCAGCAGCTTATCTTGGGAGCTGTTTTTT	CASSLSWELFF	.	TRBV7-2	.	TRBJ2-2
TGTGCCTGGAGTGTTTACTTTAATGAAAAACTGTTTTTT	CAWSVYFNEKLFF	.	TRBV30	.	TRBJ1-4
TGTGCCAGCTCCGTTCGCGAAGCTCACTATGGCTACACCTTC	CASSVREAHYGYTF	.	TRBV18	.	TRBJ1-2
TGTGCCAGCAGTGACAGGGTTGAAAAACTGTTTTTT	CASSDRVEKLFF	.	TRBV25-1	.	TRBJ1-4
TGTGCCAGCAGCGCCGGGCGAAAAGCGGGGTCGTCGCAGTATTTT	CASSAGRKAGSSQYF	TRBD2	TRBV9	.	TRBJ2-3
TGTGCCAGCAGCGTAGCGTGGGAGGCGGAAGCTTTCTTT	CASSVAWEAEAFF	.	TRBV9	few	TRBJ1-1
TGCGCCAGCAGCCAAGATTGGGGGATAAGCTCTGGGGCCAACGTCCTGACTTTC	CASSQDWGISSGANVLTF	.	TRBV4-1	.	TRBJ2-6
TGTGCCAGCAGCCAAAGGAACAGGGGGGTTGGGAATGGCTACACCTTC	CASSQRNRGVGNGYTF	TRBD1	TRBV6-6	.	TRBJ1-2
TGTGCCAGCAGCCCATACCAAGGACAGGGGCCTGAAGCTTTCTTT	CASSPYQGQGPEAFF	TRBD1	TRBV11-2	.	TRBJ1-1
TGTGCCAGCAGACGGGACGAGGCCGGCAATTCACCCCTCCACTTT	CASRRDEAGNSPLHF	.	TRBV6-4	.	TRBJ1-6
TGTGCCAGCAAACGGGACCGGACTGGAAACACCATATATTTT	CASKRDRTGNTIYF	.	TRBV2	.	TRBJ1-3
TGTGCCAGCAGTTACTCAGGGTCTCAGGTGGGCTATGGCTACACCTTC	CASSYSGSQVGYGYTF	.	TRBV6-5	.	TRBJ1-2
TGTGCTAGTGGTTTGGAGACAGGGGTTTCACCCCTCCACTTT	CASGLETGVSPLHF	TRBD1	TRBV12-5	.	TRBJ1-6
TGTGCCAGCAACCTCCTAGTGAGGGATACGCAGTATTTT	CASNLLVRDTQYF	.	TRBV2	.	TRBJ2-3
TGTGCCAGCAAGTTACCCAACTCCTATAATTCACCCCTCCACTTT	CASKLPNSYNSPLHF	.	TRBV2	few	TRBJ1-6
TGCGCCAGCAGCCGTACTCCGGGGAACACTGAAGCTTTCTTT	CASSRTPGNTEAFF	.	TRBV5-1	.	TRBJ1-1
TGTGCCAGTAGTAGACAGGGTGGCAATCAGCCCCAGCATTTT	CASSRQGGNQPQHF	TRBD1	TRBV19	.	TRBJ1-5
TGTGCCAGCAGCCGCTACGGGGGGTCCACCGGGGAGCTGTTTTTT	CASSRYGGSTGELFF	TRBD2	TRBV7-9	.	TRBJ2-2
TGTGCCAGCAGCTTAAGACGGCATTCACCCCTCCACTTT	CASSLRRHSPLHF	.	TRBV7-9	.	TRBJ1-6
TGCGCCAGCAGCTTGGCCGTCTTAGGGAATAATGAAAAACTGTTTTTT	CASSLAVLGNNEKLFF	.	TRBV5-1	.	TRBJ1-4
TGCGCCAGCAGCACGGGACAGGCGACATATGGCTACACCTTC	CASSTGQATYGYTF	TRBD1	TRBV4-1	.	TRBJ1-2
TGTGCCAGCAGCAGGGGGGGAGCGGGGGGGGCAGATACGCAGTATTTT	CASSRGGAGGADTQYF	TRBD2	TRBV11-2	.	TRBJ2-3
TGTGCCAGCAACCAGCCCGCGGGGGAAAAAAGGAACACCGGGGAGCTGTTTTTT	CASNQPAGEKRNTGELFF	TRBD2	TRBV9	once	TRBJ2-2
TGCGCCAGCAGCCCCGGACAGGGTGGGGGATATGGCTACACCTTC	CASSPGQGGGYGYTF	TRBD1	TRBV5-1	.	TRBJ1-2
TGTGCCAGCAGCAAGACAGGGGGAGGAGGAAACACCATATATTTT	CASSKTGGGGNTIYF	TRBD1	TRBV11-2	.	TRBJ1-3
TGCAGCGTTCTAGGTGGCGGCGACGAGCAGTACTTC	CSVLGGGDEQYF	.	TRBV29-1	.	TRBJ2-7
TGTGCCTGGAGTGTACTGGGGAACAACTATGGCTACACCTTC	CAWSVLGNNYGYTF	.	TRBV30	.	TRBJ1-2
TGTGCCAGCAGTTTAAAGGGGACCGATGAGCAGTTCTTC	CASSLKGTDEQFF	.	TRBV27	.	TRBJ2-1
TGTGCCTGGAGTGCGACAGGGGATGGCTACACCTTC	CAWSATGDGYTF	TRBD1	TRBV30	.	TRBJ1-2
TGTGCCAGCAGCGAGGGGGGTGGAGGGATCTATGGCTACACCTTC	CASSEGGGGIYGYTF	.	TRBV9	.	TRBJ1-2